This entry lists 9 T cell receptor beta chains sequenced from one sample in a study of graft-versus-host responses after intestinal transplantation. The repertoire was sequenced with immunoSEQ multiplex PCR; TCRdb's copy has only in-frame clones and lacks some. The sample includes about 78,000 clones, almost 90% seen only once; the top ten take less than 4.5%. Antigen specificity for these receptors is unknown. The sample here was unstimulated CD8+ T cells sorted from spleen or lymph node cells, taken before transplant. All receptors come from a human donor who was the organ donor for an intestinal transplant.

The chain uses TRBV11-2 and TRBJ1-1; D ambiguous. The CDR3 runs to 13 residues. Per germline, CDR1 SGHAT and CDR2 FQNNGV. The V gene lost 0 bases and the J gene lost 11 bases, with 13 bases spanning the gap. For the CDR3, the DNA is TGTGCCAGCAGCTTAGAGTGGGCCGACCCGGCTTTCTTT. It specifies CASSLEWADPAFF.

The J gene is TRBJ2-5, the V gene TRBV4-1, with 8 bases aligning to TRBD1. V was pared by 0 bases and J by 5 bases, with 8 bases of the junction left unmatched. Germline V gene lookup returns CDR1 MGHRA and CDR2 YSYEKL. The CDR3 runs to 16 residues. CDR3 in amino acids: CASSQDPTGVWETQYF. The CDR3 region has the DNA TGCGCCAGCAGCCAAGATCCGACAGGGGTATGGGAGACCCAGTACTTC.

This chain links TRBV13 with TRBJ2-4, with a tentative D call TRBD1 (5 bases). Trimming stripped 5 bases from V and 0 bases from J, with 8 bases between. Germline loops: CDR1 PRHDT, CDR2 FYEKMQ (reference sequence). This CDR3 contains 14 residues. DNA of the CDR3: TGTGCCAGCAGCCAGGGTGAAGCCAAAAACATTCAGTACTTC. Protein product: CASSQGEAKNIQYF.

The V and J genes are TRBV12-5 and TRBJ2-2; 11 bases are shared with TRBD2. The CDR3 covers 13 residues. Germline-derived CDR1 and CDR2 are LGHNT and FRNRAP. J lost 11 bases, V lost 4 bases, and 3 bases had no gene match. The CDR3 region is CASGSSGGFELFF. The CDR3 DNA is TGTGCTAGTGGTTCTAGCGGGGGGTTCGAGCTGTTTTTT.

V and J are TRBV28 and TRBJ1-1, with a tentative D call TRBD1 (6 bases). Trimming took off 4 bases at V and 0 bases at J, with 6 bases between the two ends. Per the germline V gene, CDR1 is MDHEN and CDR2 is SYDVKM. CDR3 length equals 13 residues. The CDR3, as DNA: TGTGCCAGCAGTTACAGGGTGAACACTGAAGCTTTCTTT. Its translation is CASSYRVNTEAFF. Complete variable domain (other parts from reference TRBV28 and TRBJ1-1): DVKVTQSSRYLVKRTGEKVFLECVQDMDHENMFWYRQDPGLGLRLIYFSYDVKMKEKGDIPEGYSVSREKKERFSLILESASTNQTSMYLCASSYRVNTEAFFGQGTRLTVV.

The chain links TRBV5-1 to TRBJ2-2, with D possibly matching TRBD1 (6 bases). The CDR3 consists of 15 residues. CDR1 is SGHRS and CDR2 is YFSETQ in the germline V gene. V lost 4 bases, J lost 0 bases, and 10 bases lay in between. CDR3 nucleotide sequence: TGCGCCAGCAGCCGGACAGAAGCGAACACCGGGGAGCTGTTTTTT. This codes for CASSRTEANTGELFF. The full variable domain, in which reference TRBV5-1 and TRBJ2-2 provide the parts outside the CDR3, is KAGVTQTPRYLIKTRGQQVTLSCSPISGHRSVSWYQQTPGQGLQFLFEYFSETQRNKGNFPGRFSGRQFSNSRSEMNVSTLELGDSALYLCASSRTEANTGELFFGEGSRLTVL.

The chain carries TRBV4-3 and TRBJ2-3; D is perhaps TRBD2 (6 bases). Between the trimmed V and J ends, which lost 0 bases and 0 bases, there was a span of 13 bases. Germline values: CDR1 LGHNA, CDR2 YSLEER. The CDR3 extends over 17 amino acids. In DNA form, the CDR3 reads TGCGCCAGCAGCCAAGAGGGGCAGCTAGCGAGCACAGATACGCAGTATTTT. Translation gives CASSQEGQLASTDTQYF.

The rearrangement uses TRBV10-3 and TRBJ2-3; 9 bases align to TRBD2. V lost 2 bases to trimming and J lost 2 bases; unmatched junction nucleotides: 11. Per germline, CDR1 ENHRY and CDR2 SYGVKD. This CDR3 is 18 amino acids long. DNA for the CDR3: TGTGCCATCAGTGAGCCGAACCCAGAGCGGGGGGTCACAGATACGCAGTATTTT. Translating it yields CAISEPNPERGVTDTQYF.

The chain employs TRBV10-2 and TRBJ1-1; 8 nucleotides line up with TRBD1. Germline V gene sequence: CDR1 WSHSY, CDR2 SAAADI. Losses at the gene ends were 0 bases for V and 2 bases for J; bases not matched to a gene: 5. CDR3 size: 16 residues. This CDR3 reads CASSESTGEGNTEAFF. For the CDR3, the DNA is TGCGCCAGCAGTGAGTCGACAGGGGAGGGAAACACTGAAGCTTTCTTT.